The source of this TCR beta chain is a study of cytotoxic CD8 clonotypes in ibrutinib-treated CLL. Overall study: Response samples were drawn at a median of about eleven months of treatment, range 6 to 36.

Clones were read by immunoSEQ multiplex PCR, and TCRdb kept only the in-frame ones, dropping some. Of roughly 200,000 clones in the sample, approximately 79% were seen once. V was shortened by 0 bases and J by 0 bases, with 9 bases between the two germline ends. CDR1 MGHRA and CDR2 YSYEKL come from the germline V gene. The CDR3 extends over 16 amino acids. The sample in question was PBMCs, obtained after 12 months of ibrutinib treatment. The chain employs TRBV4-1 and TRBJ1-3, with no clear D. The sequence was obtained from a human donor with chronic lymphocytic leukemia. DNA of the CDR3: TGCGCCAGCAGCCAAGAGGGGATTCACTCTGGAAACACCATATATTTT. Translation: CASSQEGIHSGNTIYF.